This TCR beta chain was retrieved from a study of blood T cell repertoires in COVID-19. Study background: Italy, Spain and the United States were the sources of the convalescent and acute COVID-19 samples.

Sequencing was performed with immunoSEQ multiplex PCR; in TCRdb, only in-frame clones are kept and a portion is missing. The table lists some 160,000 clones, approximately 83% of them singletons. V gave up 6 bases and J gave up 3 bases, with 14 bases separating them. The germline V gene encodes CDR1 MNHEY and CDR2 SMNVEV (reference sequence). The CDR3 is 14 residues long. Sequencing input: peripheral blood. The chain joins TRBV27 to TRBJ1-1, with D maybe TRBD1 (6 bases). This TCR came from an elderly woman with acute or convalescent COVID-19. CDR3: CASSRGRGDTEAFF. Here the CDR3 DNA reads TGTGCCAGCAGCCGAGGCAGGGGAGACACTGAAGCTTTCTTT.